The source of this T cell receptor (beta chain) is a study of T-cell memory formation after mild COVID-19. Study details: Across donors, TCR clusters were largely donor specific.

It was 5'RACE with constant-segment primers that produced the TCR alpha and TCR beta cDNA libraries, which carried sample barcodes and UMIs. TCRdb reprocessed the 5' RACE reads with MiXCR, giving one entry per CDR3 protein. This table has hundreds of thousands of distinct CDR3 sequences, 23% appearing once. Note on this clonotype: The antigen is not known.

V lost 9 bases, J lost 3 bases, and 14 bases stayed unmatched. CDR3 length equals 16 residues. The study's findings and limits: Contracting clones localized mainly to CM and EM when CD4+ and mainly to EMRA when CD8+. Pre-infection memory contained some responding clones, which suggested that cross-reactive memory had joined.

The receptor's source is an adult woman who had mild COVID-19 (a few samples of this study predate the infection). Cell type and time point are not known. V is TRBV12-3 or TRBV12-4 and J is TRBJ2-3; 8 bases match TRBD2. The sequencing input was PBMCs or a T cell subset sorted from them (not recorded which). The CDR3 loop reads CASELAGSPGTDTQYF. The CDR3 region has the DNA TGTGCCAGTGAATTAGCGGGGTCCCCAGGGACAGATACGCAGTATTTT.